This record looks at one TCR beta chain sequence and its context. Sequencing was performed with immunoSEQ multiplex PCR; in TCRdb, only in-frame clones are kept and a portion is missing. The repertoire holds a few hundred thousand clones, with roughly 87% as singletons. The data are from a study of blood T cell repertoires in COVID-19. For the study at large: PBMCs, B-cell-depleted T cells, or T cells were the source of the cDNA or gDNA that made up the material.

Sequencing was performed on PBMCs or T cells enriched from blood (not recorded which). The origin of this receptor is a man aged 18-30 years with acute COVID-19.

The CDR3 is CASSQEGGFRGDQPQHF. In nucleotides, the CDR3 is TGTGCCAGCAGCCAAGAAGGAGGTTTCAGGGGCGATCAGCCCCAGCATTTT. This rearrangement joins TRBV3-1 (or the pseudogene TRBV3-2) to TRBJ1-5; the D gene is possibly TRBD1 (6 bases). Germline CDR1 and CDR2: LGHDT and YNNKEL (reference sequence). The CDR3 contains 17 residues. Deletions cut 0 bases from V and 5 bases from J, with 17 bases between.